The 19 T cell receptor beta chains below were found in one sample sequenced in a study of blood T cell repertoires in COVID-19. Sequenced by immunoSEQ multiplex PCR; TCRdb stores in-frame clones only, minus some. In the table there are 37,000 or so clones, around 90% of which are singletons. Specimen: peripheral blood. Every receptor here comes from a man aged 70 or older with acute or convalescent COVID-19.

This clone was seen once. The rearrangement uses TRBV19 and TRBJ2-5; TRBD1 is a possible D gene (6 bases). The V and J ends lost 6 bases and 5 bases respectively, with 10 bases between them. CDR1 is LNHDA, CDR2 SQIVND, per germline (reference sequence). CDR3 length: 12 amino acids. CDR3 sequence: CASSQGRETQYF. CDR3 in DNA: TGTGCCAGTAGCCAGGGGCGGGAGACCCAGTACTTC.

The CDR3 DNA follows: TGCAGCGTTGAATGGGTTAGCGGGAGTACGCGCGAGCAGTACTTC. Translation gives CSVEWVSGSTREQYF. The rearrangement uses TRBV29-1 and TRBJ2-7; 9 nucleotides line up with TRBD2. Unmatched junction bases numbered 11, after V lost 2 bases and J lost 6 bases. CDR1 SQVTM and CDR2 ANQGSEA come from the germline V gene. The CDR3 is 15 residues long.

The rearrangement links TRBV7-9 to TRBJ2-5; D gene ambiguous. V lost 3 bases and J 3 bases, leaving 11 bases between the germline ends. Per germline, CDR1 SEHNR and CDR2 FQNEAQ (reference sequence). CDR3 length: 14 amino acids. CDR3 in DNA: TGTGCCAGCAGCTTGTCAGGTTCGGAAGAGACCCAGTACTTC. Translated, it gives CASSLSGSEETQYF.

The chain has TRBV6-5 and TRBJ1-2; D may be TRBD1 (6 bases). V was trimmed by 6 bases and J by 5 bases, leaving 19 bases between them. The CDR3 runs to 15 residues. Germline CDR1 is MNHEY and CDR2 is SVGAGI. The DNA of the CDR3 is TGTGCCAGCAGAAAGGCAGGGGTCCCCCTTTATGGCTACACCTTC. This encodes CASRKAGVPLYGYTF.

CDR3 region: CASSLDGLNGNIQYF. CDR3 DNA: TGTGCCAGCAGTCTAGACGGGTTGAACGGGAACATTCAGTACTTC. The chain couples TRBV6-6 to TRBJ2-4; D uncertain. This CDR3 spans 15 amino acids. Deletions cut 5 bases from V and 7 bases from J, with 18 bases between. Germline assignment: CDR1 MNHNY and CDR2 SVGAGI (reference sequence).

This sequence joins TRBV19 and TRBJ1-5; D unresolved. The CDR3 sequence is 11 residues long. The germline CDR1 and CDR2 sequences are LNHDA and SQIVND (reference sequence). Trimming pared 4 bases from V and 11 bases from J, leaving 9 bases between. The CDR3, as DNA: TGTGCCAGTAGTAGTCCCAGAACCCAGCATTTT. Protein sequence: CASSSPRTQHF. The full variable domain, with the rest looked up from reference TRBV19 and TRBJ1-5, is DGGITQSPKYLFRKEGQNVTLSCEQNLNHDAMYWYRQDPGQGLRLIYYSQIVNDFQKGDIAEGYSVSREKKESFPLTVTSAQKNPTAFYLCASSSPRTQHFGDGTRLSIL.

The table lists this clone with a count of one. The chain couples TRBV7-2 to TRBJ2-1; possible D gene TRBD2, 6 bases. Between the trimmed V and J ends, which lost 7 bases and 0 bases, there was a span of 13 bases. Germline V gene sequence: CDR1 SGHTA, CDR2 FQGNSA. The CDR3 runs 15 residues. CDR3 protein: CASTRGGSSYNEQFF. The CDR3 bases are TGTGCCAGCACTCGCGGAGGGAGCTCCTACAATGAGCAGTTCTTC.

The CDR3 is CASSPGGQGNNSPLHF. CDR3 DNA: TGTGCCAGCAGCCCGGGAGGACAGGGAAACAATTCACCCCTCCACTTT. The chain employs TRBV5-4 and TRBJ1-6; 8 bases match TRBD1. V gave up 4 bases and J gave up 7 bases; unmatched junction bases: 10. CDR1 and CDR2 (germline): SGHNT, YYREEE (reference sequence). This CDR3 spans 16 amino acids.

This clone was seen only once. The CDR3: CASSPPRLAGGLENGELFF. The CDR3 nucleotides read TGTGCCAGCAGCCCGCCCCGACTAGCGGGAGGATTGGAAAACGGGGAGCTGTTTTTT. The chain recombines TRBV5-4 with TRBJ2-2; TRBD2 aligns across 13 bases. CDR3 length: 19 residues. J lost 7 bases, V lost 4 bases, and 16 bases had no gene match. Germline assignment: CDR1 SGHNT and CDR2 YYREEE (reference sequence).

V is TRBV28 and J is TRBJ2-3, with 7 bases identical to TRBD2. This CDR3 is built from 14 residues. V gave up 7 bases and J gave up 7 bases; unmatched junction bases: 11. Germline-derived CDR1 and CDR2 are MDHEN and SYDVKM. CDR3 nucleotide sequence: TGTGCCAGCACCTCTGGGACTACCTCTCATACGCAGTATTTT. This translates into CASTSGTTSHTQYF.

The rearrangement links TRBV18 to TRBJ1-5; D is undetermined. V was cut by 4 bases and J by 5 bases, with 12 bases left in between. Germline V CDR1 and CDR2: KGHSH, LQKENI. The CDR3 totals 14 residues. The CDR3 protein is CASSQRGEHQPQHF. In DNA, the CDR3 is TGTGCCAGCTCACAACGGGGAGAGCATCAGCCCCAGCATTTT.

The V and J genes are TRBV11-2 and TRBJ2-1; possible D gene TRBD1, 6 bases. The germline gives CDR1 SGHAT, CDR2 FQNNGV. V lost 5 bases and J 5 bases, leaving 10 bases between the germline ends. CDR3 length equals 13 residues. In DNA, the CDR3 is TGTGCCAGCAGCCCGGACAGAGACAATGAGCAGTTCTTC. This gives the protein CASSPDRDNEQFF.

The rearrangement uses TRBV28 and TRBJ2-2; unclear D gene. V lost 7 bases and J lost 1, with 7 bases in between. Germline V lookup: CDR1 MDHEN, CDR2 SYDVKM. There are 13 residues in the CDR3. CDR3 nucleotides: TGTGCCAGCACCAGACTGAACACCGGGGAGCTGTTTTTT. Its protein is CASTRLNTGELFF.

This chain joins TRBV7-2 and TRBJ2-1; D is undetermined. This CDR3 comprises 15 residues. Germline V gene lookup returns CDR1 SGHTA and CDR2 FQGNSA. V was pared by 5 bases and J by 6 bases, with 17 bases between. Here the CDR3 reads CASSVGTAKGNEQFF. The DNA of the CDR3 is TGTGCCAGCAGCGTAGGCACAGCTAAAGGCAATGAGCAGTTCTTC.

A few counts support this clone. J is TRBJ1-6 and V is TRBV10-3, with D perhaps TRBD1 (6 bases). Trimming took 2 bases from V and 7 from J, leaving 15 bases between them. The CDR3 runs to 16 residues. Germline CDR1 reads ENHRY; CDR2 reads SYGVKD. Here the CDR3 DNA reads TGTGCCATCAGTGAGCGGGGGGCGTCCAACAATTCACCCCTCCACTTT. Protein product: CAISERGASNNSPLHF.

In its sample, this clone was seen once. This chain connects TRBV5-1 to TRBJ2-3; D is unclear. The germline V gene has CDR1 SGHRS and CDR2 YFSETQ. The V end was cut by 6 bases, the J end by 1 base, with 6 bases between. The CDR3 contains 12 residues. DNA for the CDR3: TGCGCCAGCACCCTAGGCACAGATACGCAGTATTTT. Amino acid sequence: CASTLGTDTQYF.

The chain links TRBV7-8 to TRBJ2-1; TRBD1 matches at 8 bases. The CDR3 covers 16 residues. The V gene end was trimmed by 4 bases and the J gene end by 5 bases; junction bases not matched to a gene: 10. Per germline, CDR1 SGHVS and CDR2 FQNEAQ. The CDR3 protein is CASSSKQGVWDNEQFF. CDR3 bases: TGTGCCAGCAGCTCGAAACAGGGGGTATGGGACAATGAGCAGTTCTTC.

The J gene is TRBJ1-2, the V gene TRBV20-1; no firm D call. Trimming cost V 3 bases and J 6 bases, with 8 bases left between them. Germline assignment: CDR1 DFQATT and CDR2 SNEGSKA (reference sequence). This CDR3 is built from 11 residues. CDR3 DNA sequence: TGCAGTGCTAGGTATTTAGATGGCTACACCTTC. It codes for CSARYLDGYTF.

This chain uses TRBV2 with TRBJ1-1; D gene uncertain. Trimming took off 10 bases at V and 1 base at J, with 16 bases between the two ends. CDR3 size: 14 residues. The germline CDR1 and CDR2 sequences are SNHLY and FYNNEI. The CDR3 nucleotides read TGTGCCACCTCTTCCCAGGTTCCGAACACTGAAGCTTTCTTT. As protein: CATSSQVPNTEAFF.